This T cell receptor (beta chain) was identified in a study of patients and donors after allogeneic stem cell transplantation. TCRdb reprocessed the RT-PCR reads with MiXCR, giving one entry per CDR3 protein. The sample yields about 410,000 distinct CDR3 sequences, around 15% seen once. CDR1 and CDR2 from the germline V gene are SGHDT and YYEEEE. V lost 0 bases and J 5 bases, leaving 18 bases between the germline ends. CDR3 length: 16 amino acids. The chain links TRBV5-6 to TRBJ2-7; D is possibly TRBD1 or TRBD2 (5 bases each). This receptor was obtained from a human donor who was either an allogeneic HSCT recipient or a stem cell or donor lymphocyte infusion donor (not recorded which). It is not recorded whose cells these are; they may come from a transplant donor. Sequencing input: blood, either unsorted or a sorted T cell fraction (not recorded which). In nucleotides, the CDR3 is TGTGCCAGCAGCTTGGGTTCGGGGACCCAAGGCCACGAGCAGTACTTC. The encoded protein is CASSLGSGTQGHEQYF.